This T cell receptor (beta chain) was obtained from a study of cytomegalovirus exposure and HLA in healthy donors. On the study more broadly: Genotyping of hundreds of donors showed that 80% to 90% belonged to the Caucasian-associated ancestry cluster.

In the PCR, 60 Vbeta and 13 Jbeta primers were used. Original data processing: An analysis performed later counted roughly 80 million unique TCR beta chains (approximately 11 million of them shared). The assay was immunoSEQ multiplex PCR, and TCRdb's table has in-frame clones only and misses some. That table is the source of V, J and clone size, and D and trimming were worked out from the DNA. Of fewer than 250,000 clones in the sample, around 80% were seen once. This CDR3 is 15 amino acids long. V lost 2 bases and J 5 bases, leaving 12 bases between the germline ends. The germline CDR1 and CDR2 sequences are MNHEY and SVGAGI. General study findings and limits: When analyzed later, the rates of TCR association showed variation by HLA locus, with DRB1 the most and HLA-C the fewest. Among TCR beta chains, those listed as cytomegalovirus-associated numbered approximately 150.

This clone has just a few counts. The antigen is not known. The TCR comes from a middle-aged man in good health and CMV-seropositive. The chain couples TRBV6-5 to TRBJ2-2; D is possibly TRBD1 (5 bases). The sample comprised PBMCs. This CDR3 reads CASSYRGAGTGELFF. CDR3 DNA sequence: TGTGCCAGCAGTTACCGTGGGGCAGGAACCGGGGAGCTGTTTTTT.